This TCR beta chain was obtained from a study of cytomegalovirus exposure and HLA in healthy donors. Germline CDR1 and CDR2: LNHDA and SQIVND (reference sequence). V dropped 6 bases and J dropped 4 bases, with 15 bases sitting between them. The CDR3 is made up of 14 amino acids. The PCR made use of 60 Vbeta and 13 Jbeta primers. Using immunoSEQ multiplex PCR, the repertoire was profiled, and TCRdb retains in-frame clones only, with some absent. Of 150,000 to 200,000 clones detected, around 90% appear once; the ten largest clones hold 1.5% to 2%. Only one count was recorded for this clone. What it recognizes is unknown. Notes on the study in general: CMV serostatus was the only recorded immune exposure for donors. In vitro work confirmed that three CMV-associated chains recognize CMV antigens. Some V segments could not be told apart, so they were left out, TRBV6-2 and TRBV6-3 among them.

Sequencing input: PBMCs. The chain has TRBV19 and TRBJ1-2; D might be TRBD1 (6 bases). The TCR originated in a woman younger than 35 in good health and CMV-seronegative. The CDR3 DNA sequence: TGTGCCAGTAGGACACCGGGACAAATCTATGGCTACACCTTC. It yields the protein CASRTPGQIYGYTF.